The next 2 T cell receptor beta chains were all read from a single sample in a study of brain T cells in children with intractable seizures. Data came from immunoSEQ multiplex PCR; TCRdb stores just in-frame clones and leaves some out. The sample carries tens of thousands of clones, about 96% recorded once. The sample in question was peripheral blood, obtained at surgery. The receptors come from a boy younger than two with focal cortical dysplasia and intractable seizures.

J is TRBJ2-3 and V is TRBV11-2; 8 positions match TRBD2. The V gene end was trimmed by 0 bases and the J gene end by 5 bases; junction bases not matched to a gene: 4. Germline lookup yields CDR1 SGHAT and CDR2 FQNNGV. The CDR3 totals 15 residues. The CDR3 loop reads CASSLELAVGDTQYF. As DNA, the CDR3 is TGTGCCAGCAGCTTAGAACTAGCGGTGGGAGATACGCAGTATTTT.

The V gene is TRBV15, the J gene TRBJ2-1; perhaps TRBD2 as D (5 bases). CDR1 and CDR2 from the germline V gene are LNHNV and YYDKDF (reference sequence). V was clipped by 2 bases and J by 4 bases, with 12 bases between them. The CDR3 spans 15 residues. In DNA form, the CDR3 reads TGTGCCACCAGCAGACAAGCGGCTGATTACAATGAGCAGTTCTTC. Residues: CATSRQAADYNEQFF.